These 30 T cell receptor beta chains were all obtained from the same sample, sequenced in a study of cytomegalovirus exposure and HLA in healthy donors. Use of 60 Vbeta and 13 Jbeta primers characterized the PCR. Sequenced by immunoSEQ multiplex PCR; TCRdb stores in-frame clones only, minus some. Of 95,000 to 100,000 clones in the sample, around 79% were seen once. The sample comprised PBMCs. Receptors were obtained from a woman aged 40 to 50 in good health and CMV-seronegative.

On this clone: An end of the junction differs from the germline gene, which may be a read error. The J gene is TRBJ2-7, the V gene TRBV7-9; 16 bases align to TRBD2. The V gene's germline CDR1 is SEHNR and CDR2 FQNEAQ (reference sequence). The CDR3 spans 16 residues. The chain's CDR3 is CSSSPGTSGRDYEQYF. The CDR3 coding sequence is TGTTCCAGCAGCCCCGGGACTAGCGGGAGGGACTACGAGCAGTACTTC.

The chain carries TRBV19 and TRBJ2-5, with 7 bases lining up with TRBD2. The germline CDR1 and CDR2 sequences are LNHDA and SQIVND (reference sequence). V shed 5 bases and J 1 base; nucleotides not matched to a gene: 7. The CDR3 is 15 residues long. The CDR3 DNA is TGTGCCAGTAGTCCAGATGCGGGGGTCCAAGAGACCCAGTACTTC. This encodes CASSPDAGVQETQYF.

The chain is built from TRBV19 and TRBJ1-3, with D unclear. The germline V gene has CDR1 LNHDA and CDR2 SQIVND (reference sequence). The CDR3 loop spans 12 amino acids. The ends were cut back, 5 bases at V and 4 bases at J, with 6 bases in the middle. The CDR3 DNA reads as TGTGCCAGTAGTTTTATGGGAAACACCATATATTTT. Its protein product is CASSFMGNTIYF.

This clone was found a few times. Other nucleotide sequences in the sample specify the same CDR3. The V call is TRBV5-1, the J call TRBJ1-2; D possibly corresponds to TRBD1 (6 bases). V shed 0 bases and J shed 2 bases, with 8 bases lying between them. The CDR3 has 14 amino acids. CDR1 and CDR2 from the germline V gene are SGHRS and YFSETQ. This CDR3 reads CASSLDRANYGYTF. The CDR3 DNA is TGCGCCAGCAGCTTGGACAGGGCGAACTATGGCTACACCTTC.

The J gene is TRBJ1-5, the V gene TRBV23-1; 9 positions match TRBD1. TRBV23-1 is an ORF; its function is uncertain. With V trimmed by 4 bases and J by 7 bases, 5 bases remained unmatched. The CDR3 totals 14 residues. CDR3 DNA sequence: TGCGCCAGCAGTCCAGACAGGGGGAACCAGCCCCAGCATTTT. It specifies CASSPDRGNQPQHF.

This clone has only a few counts. The genes are TRBV2 and TRBJ2-7; 12 bases agree with TRBD2. Trimming at V came to 3 bases and at J to 4 bases, leaving 10 bases not matched to a gene. The V gene's germline CDR1 is SNHLY and CDR2 FYNNEI. The CDR3 has 17 residues. CDR3 DNA sequence: TGTGCCAGCAGTGACCCCAAAACTAGCGGGGGGATTTACGAGCAGTACTTC. Protein product: CASSDPKTSGGIYEQYF.

The chain recombines TRBV6-5 with TRBJ1-6; D is unresolved. CDR1 is MNHEY, CDR2 SVGAGI, per germline. V was trimmed by 0 bases and J by 7 bases, leaving 10 bases between them. This CDR3 is built from 15 residues. CDR3 sequence reads: CASSYSRQFNSPLHF. The CDR3 nucleotides are TGTGCCAGCAGTTACTCGAGGCAGTTCAATTCACCCCTCCACTTT.

This clone appeared once. The gene calls are TRBV10-3 and TRBJ2-7; the match to TRBD1 covers 9 bases. This CDR3 is 13 amino acids long. The germline V gene encodes CDR1 ENHRY and CDR2 SYGVKD. J was trimmed by 5 bases and V by 8 bases; bases with no gene match: 7. The CDR3 sequence: CAIRGTGLNEQYF. CDR3 nucleotide sequence: TGTGCCATCCGTGGGACAGGGCTCAACGAGCAGTACTTC.

This rearrangement joins TRBV30 to TRBJ2-1; TRBD2 might be the D (6 bases). The V end was cut by 3 bases, the J end by 2 bases, with 14 bases between. This CDR3 has 15 residues. Per the germline V gene, CDR1 is GTSNPN and CDR2 is SVGIG (reference sequence). CDR3 sequence: CAWRTGTLPYNEQFF. As DNA, the CDR3 is TGTGCCTGGAGAACCGGGACTCTACCCTACAATGAGCAGTTCTTC.

The chain has TRBV4-2 and TRBJ2-7; 15 bases agree with TRBD2. CDR1 and CDR2 from the germline V gene are LGHNA and YNFKEQ. The V segment lost 6 bases and the J segment 6 bases; nucleotides outside the gene matches: 0. The CDR3 length is 13 residues. CDR3 region: CASRGLAGGEQYF. Written as DNA, the CDR3 is TGTGCCAGCAGGGGACTAGCGGGAGGCGAGCAGTACTTC.

This rearrangement joins TRBV7-8 to TRBJ2-3; maybe TRBD1 (5 bases). The CDR3 sequence is 15 residues long. V lost 4 bases and J lost 6, with 17 bases in between. The germline gives CDR1 SGHVS, CDR2 FQNEAQ. The CDR3 DNA follows: TGTGCCAGCAGCTATCGGCAGGGCGGATATGATACGCAGTATTTT. Its translation is CASSYRQGGYDTQYF.

The chain is built from TRBV4-1 and TRBJ2-5; 8 positions match TRBD1. The CDR3 runs 17 residues. Germline trimming cut 0 bases from V and 5 bases from J; bases unmatched to any gene: 11. Germline CDR1 MGHRA, CDR2 YSYEKL. The CDR3 region has the DNA TGCGCCAGCAGCCAAGATATGGGGACAGGAATGAGGGAGACCCAGTACTTC. Translating gives CASSQDMGTGMRETQYF.

The chain recombines TRBV10-2 with TRBJ2-1, with 13 bases fitting TRBD2. CDR1 is WSHSY and CDR2 is SAAADI in the germline V gene. This CDR3 spans 16 amino acids. The V segment lost 7 bases and the J segment 10 bases; nucleotides outside the gene matches: 13. Here the CDR3 reads CASIATSGRAPLEQFF. The CDR3 DNA is TGCGCCAGCATCGCAACTAGCGGGAGGGCCCCCCTCGAGCAGTTCTTC.

This clone has a handful of counts. DNA of the CDR3: TGTGCCAGCAGGACAGGGGGCAACTATGGCTACACCTTC. This codes for CASRTGGNYGYTF. The chain uses TRBV6-5 and TRBJ1-2; 10 positions match TRBD1. From germline, CDR1 is MNHEY and CDR2 SVGAGI. The CDR3 spans 13 residues. V dropped 6 bases and J dropped 2; count of bases not matched to a gene: 0.

This chain connects TRBV19 to TRBJ1-1, with D possibly TRBD1 on 6 matching bases. This CDR3 is built from 14 residues. Germline V gene sequence: CDR1 LNHDA, CDR2 SQIVND (reference sequence). V was trimmed by 6 bases and J by 0 bases, leaving 11 bases between them. The CDR3 bases are TGTGCCAGTAGGCCCGACAGGATGAACACTGAAGCTTTCTTT. This translates into CASRPDRMNTEAFF.

This rearrangement joins TRBV5-4 to TRBJ2-2; 14 positions agree with TRBD2. CDR3 length: 17 amino acids. The ends lost 4 bases at V and 6 bases at J; junction bases unmatched: 8. Germline V gene lookup returns CDR1 SGHNT and CDR2 YYREEE (reference sequence). CDR3 in amino acids: CASSAGTSGSVAGELFF. The CDR3 bases are TGTGCCAGCAGCGCCGGGACTAGCGGGAGCGTCGCCGGGGAGCTGTTTTTT.

The chain links TRBV19 to TRBJ2-7, with 11 bases fitting TRBD2. V dropped 5 bases and J dropped 1; count of bases not matched to a gene: 4. CDR1 and CDR2 from the germline V gene are LNHDA and SQIVND (reference sequence). This CDR3 has 15 residues. CDR3 bases: TGTGCCAGTAGTCCCCGACTAGCGGGGTCCTACGAGCAGTACTTC. Its protein is CASSPRLAGSYEQYF.

The count of this clone is one. The chain employs TRBV5-1 and TRBJ2-3; tentative D call: TRBD2 (5 bases). V was clipped by 1 base and J by 0 bases, with 9 bases between them. The CDR3 sequence is 15 residues long. Germline-derived CDR1 and CDR2 are SGHRS and YFSETQ. The chain's CDR3 is CASSLNGGSTDTQYF. CDR3 in DNA: TGCGCCAGCAGCTTGAACGGCGGGAGCACAGATACGCAGTATTTT.

This chain connects TRBV15 to TRBJ2-7; 10 nucleotides match TRBD2. Germline V CDR1 and CDR2: LNHNV, YYDKDF (reference sequence). This CDR3 region has 15 residues. V lost 5 bases and J lost 2; bases outside the gene matches: 6. The CDR3 loop is CATSRGLAHTYEQYF. Here the CDR3 DNA reads TGTGCCACCAGCCGGGGACTAGCGCACACCTACGAGCAGTACTTC.

The chain combines TRBV6-1 with TRBJ2-4; 10 nucleotides match TRBD1. Germline trimming cut 5 bases from V and 8 bases from J; bases unmatched to any gene: 6. Looked up from germline, CDR1 is MNHNS and CDR2 is SASEGT. This CDR3 comprises 14 residues. The CDR3 protein is CASSYGQGEYIQYF. The CDR3 DNA reads TGTGCCAGCAGTTATGGACAGGGGGAGTACATTCAGTACTTC.

The V call is TRBV7-9, the J call TRBJ2-7; a possible D gene is TRBD2 (6 bases). The germline V gene has CDR1 SEHNR and CDR2 FQNEAQ (reference sequence). V was cut by 1 base and J by 4 bases, with 14 bases left in between. The CDR3 runs to 15 residues. The CDR3 is CASSLGAGFVYEQYF. For the CDR3, the DNA is TGTGCCAGCAGCTTAGGCGCGGGGTTCGTATACGAGCAGTACTTC.

The CDR3 sequence is CASSTGNSPLHF. CDR3 bases: TGTGCCAGCAGTACAGGGAATTCACCCCTCCACTTT. The V gene is TRBV27, the J gene TRBJ1-6, with D possibly being TRBD1 (6 bases). Germline CDR1 MNHEY, CDR2 SMNVEV (reference sequence). Trimming took off 5 bases at V and 7 bases at J, with 6 bases between the two ends. This CDR3 has 12 residues.

The chain carries TRBV5-1 and TRBJ2-1; 12 nucleotides agree with TRBD2. The germline CDR1 and CDR2 sequences are SGHRS and YFSETQ. The trim removed 5 bases at V and 3 bases at J, leaving 6 bases unmatched. The CDR3 runs to 16 residues. For the CDR3, the DNA is TGCGCCAGCAGACTAGCGGGAGGAGACTTCTACAATGAGCAGTTCTTC. It specifies CASRLAGGDFYNEQFF.

The rearrangement joins TRBV7-9 to TRBJ1-6, with a tentative D call TRBD1 (5 bases). Germline V gives CDR1 SEHNR, CDR2 FQNEAQ (reference sequence). This CDR3 contains 16 residues. V lost 4 bases to trimming and J lost 2 bases, with 12 bases between them. CDR3 sequence (DNA): TGTGCCAGCAGCTCCCGGGGGACGGCCTATAATTCACCCCTCCACTTT. This gives the protein CASSSRGTAYNSPLHF. Variable domain in full (rest from reference TRBV7-9 and TRBJ1-6): DTGVSQNPRHKITKRGQNVTFRCDPISEHNRLYWYRQTLGQGPEFLTYFQNEAQLEKSRLLSDRFSAERPKGSFSTLEIQRTEQGDSAMYLCASSSRGTAYNSPLHFGNGTRLTVT.

J is TRBJ2-1 and V is TRBV15; 7 bases line up with TRBD2. Per germline, CDR1 LNHNV and CDR2 YYDKDF (reference sequence). The ends lost 0 bases at V and 6 bases at J; junction bases unmatched: 14. The length of the CDR3 is 18 residues. The CDR3 nucleotides are TGTGCCACCAGCAGAGACAAGTCTAGCGGACCCCGCGGCAATGAGCAGTTCTTC. Its translation: CATSRDKSSGPRGNEQFF.

V gene TRBV28 combines with J gene TRBJ2-3; 9 nucleotides match TRBD1. CDR3 length: 16 residues. V lost 5 bases, J lost 1 base, and 7 bases stayed unmatched. The V gene's germline CDR1 is MDHEN and CDR2 SYDVKM. The CDR3 is CASSHLTGGGTDTQYF. In DNA form, the CDR3 reads TGTGCCAGCAGTCACCTTACAGGGGGCGGCACAGATACGCAGTATTTT.

The V gene is TRBV7-2, the J gene TRBJ2-3, with 12 bases fitting TRBD2. Trimming at V came to 3 bases and at J to 0 bases, leaving 7 bases not matched to a gene. The CDR3 totals 18 residues. Germline CDR1 and CDR2: SGHTA and FQGNSA. The CDR3 region has the DNA TGTGCCAGCAGCTTCCCGTCGACTAGCGGGGGTAGCACAGATACGCAGTATTTT. This codes for CASSFPSTSGGSTDTQYF. The whole variable domain, filled in from reference TRBV7-2 and TRBJ2-3, reads GAGVSQSPSNKVTEKGKDVELRCDPISGHTALYWYRQSLGQGLEFLIYFQGNSAPDKSGLPSDRFSAERTGGSVSTLTIQRTQQEDSAVYLCASSFPSTSGGSTDTQYFGPGTRLTVL.

This chain uses TRBV6-1 with TRBJ1-1; possible D gene TRBD1, 6 bases. Germline V gene data show CDR1 as MNHNS and CDR2 as SASEGT. This CDR3 is built from 14 residues. Trimming pared 7 bases from V and 4 bases from J, leaving 16 bases between. CDR3 DNA: TGTGCCAGCAATCACAGGGAGGGAGGCACTGAAGCTTTCTTT. Protein sequence: CASNHREGGTEAFF.

As to this clone: Sequence at one end of the junction differs from germline and may be a read error. The gene calls are TRBV7-7 and TRBJ2-1; the D gene is possibly TRBD1 (5 bases). The length of the CDR3 is 16 residues. Looked up from germline, CDR1 is SSHAT and CDR2 is FNYEAQ (reference sequence). The CDR3 DNA is TGTGCTAGCAGCCCGACAGCCTCCATCTCCTACAATGAGCAGTTCTTC. This translates into CASSPTASISYNEQFF.

The V gene is TRBV30, the J gene TRBJ1-2, with 8 bases matching TRBD1. V was pared by 5 bases and J by 4 bases, with 6 bases of the junction left unmatched. The V gene's germline CDR1 is GTSNPN and CDR2 SVGIG (reference sequence). The CDR3 runs 13 residues. The CDR3 sequence: CAWGQGPTYGYTF. The CDR3 bases are TGTGCCTGGGGACAGGGACCGACCTATGGCTACACCTTC.